The 17 T cell receptor beta chains below were found in one sample sequenced in a study of cytomegalovirus exposure and HLA in healthy donors. 13 Jbeta primers and 60 Vbeta primers were used for the PCR. The data were produced by immunoSEQ multiplex PCR, yet TCRdb's version contains in-frame clones alone and is incomplete. This table has roughly 130,000 clones, roughly 80% appearing once. The sample consisted of PBMCs. These receptors were collected from a woman in her forties or fifties in good health and CMV-seropositive.

J is TRBJ2-7 and V is TRBV18; TRBD2 might be the D (5 bases). The germline V gene has CDR1 KGHSH and CDR2 LQKENI. The CDR3 spans 15 residues. V lost 5 bases and J 5 bases, leaving 19 bases between the germline ends. The CDR3 sequence: CASSERPQILNEQYF. For the CDR3, the DNA is TGTGCCAGCTCAGAGCGGCCGCAAATCCTAAACGAGCAGTACTTC.

The rearrangement links TRBV28 to TRBJ1-2, with TRBD1 identical over 7 bases. The germline gives CDR1 MDHEN, CDR2 SYDVKM. The CDR3 contains 18 residues. Germline trimming cut 7 bases from V and 4 bases from J; bases unmatched to any gene: 21. CDR3 nucleotide sequence: TGTGCCAGCACGACCGTTTTTGACGCGAAGGGGGCTTTCTATGGCTACACCTTC. Translated, it gives CASTTVFDAKGAFYGYTF.

V is TRBV30 and J is TRBJ2-2, with unresolved D. This CDR3 region has 12 residues. The ends were cut back, 8 bases at V and 8 bases at J, with 15 bases in the middle. CDR1 and CDR2 from the germline V gene are GTSNPN and SVGIG (reference sequence). The DNA for the CDR3 is TGTGCCCTCAGGCTGGATAGAGGGGAGCTGTTTTTT. Its translation is CALRLDRGELFF.

This clone was counted only a few times. V usage is TRBV6-5 and J usage is TRBJ1-1, with 7 bases lining up with TRBD1. Germline values: CDR1 MNHEY, CDR2 SVGAGI. V was pared by 11 bases and J by 8 bases, with 5 bases of the junction left unmatched. The CDR3 length is 10 residues. The CDR3: CAGGTVEAFF. CDR3 bases: TGTGCCGGCGGGACAGTCGAAGCTTTCTTT.

The chain recombines TRBV30 with TRBJ2-3; D uncertain. V lost 0 bases and J 5 bases, leaving 6 bases between the germline ends. Germline V gene data show CDR1 as GTSNPN and CDR2 as SVGIG (reference sequence). The CDR3 is 12 residues long. CDR3 in amino acids: CAWSVQRDTQYF. CDR3 DNA: TGTGCCTGGAGTGTCCAGCGAGATACGCAGTATTTT.

V is TRBV23-1 and J is TRBJ2-5; maybe TRBD2 (6 bases). TRBV23-1 has ORF status, its function being uncertain. The CDR3 is 14 residues long. Trimming left V 11 bases short and J 0 bases short, with 16 bases between. The chain's CDR3 is CAAGGEVYQETQYF. DNA of the CDR3: TGCGCCGCCGGGGGAGAAGTGTACCAAGAGACCCAGTACTTC.

The J gene is TRBJ1-4, the V gene TRBV4-3, with D unclear. Trimming cost V 0 bases and J 14 bases, with 16 bases left between them. This CDR3 is 14 amino acids long. Germline-derived CDR1 and CDR2 are LGHNA and YSLEER. CDR3 in DNA: TGCGCCAGCAGCCAAGACCCGGGTACCCTTTGGCTGTTTTTT. Its protein is CASSQDPGTLWLFF.

This sequence joins TRBV6-1 and TRBJ1-2; D is possibly TRBD1 (5 bases). The V gene's germline CDR1 is MNHNS and CDR2 SASEGT. There are 15 residues in the CDR3. The V and J ends lost 7 bases and 4 bases respectively, with 19 bases between them. CDR3 protein: CASTPLLGTPYGYTF. The CDR3 bases are TGTGCCAGCACCCCCCTTCTCGGGACTCCCTATGGCTACACCTTC.

V usage is TRBV15 and J usage is TRBJ2-3, with 8 bases that match TRBD1. V lost 5 bases and J lost 1; bases outside the gene matches: 5. In germline, CDR1 is LNHNV, CDR2 YYDKDF (reference sequence). The CDR3 has 15 amino acids. The CDR3 region is CATSYQTGGTDTQYF. Written as DNA, the CDR3 is TGTGCCACCAGCTATCAGACAGGGGGCACAGATACGCAGTATTTT.

This clone was seen a few times. The genes are TRBV4-3 and TRBJ2-7; D remains unclear. V was clipped by 1 base and J by 2 bases, with 6 bases between them. The CDR3 has 13 residues. Germline CDR1 is LGHNA and CDR2 is YSLEER. The CDR3 nucleotides read TGCGCCAGCAGCCAAGGGGCTACCTACGAGCAGTACTTC. Translation: CASSQGATYEQYF.

This chain uses TRBV5-1 with TRBJ2-7; D perhaps matches TRBD2 (5 bases). CDR1 and CDR2 (germline): SGHRS, YFSETQ. V lost 3 bases and J 2 bases, leaving 6 bases between the germline ends. The CDR3 length is 12 residues. The CDR3 sequence is CASSSGAYEQYF. DNA for the CDR3: TGCGCCAGCAGCTCCGGGGCCTACGAGCAGTACTTC.

This clone was counted once. This chain uses TRBV19 with TRBJ1-2; 7 bases are a match to TRBD1. CDR1 and CDR2 from the germline V gene are LNHDA and SQIVND (reference sequence). There are 14 residues in the CDR3. The trim removed 0 bases at V and 5 bases at J, leaving 3 bases unmatched. The CDR3 loop is CASSIDTTGYGYTF. CDR3 in DNA: TGTGCCAGTAGTATAGATACGACAGGGTATGGCTACACCTTC.

J is TRBJ2-2 and V is TRBV4-3; D gene unclear. Trimming shortened V by 2 bases and J by 2 bases, and 6 bases separated the two germline ends. Germline-derived CDR1 and CDR2 are LGHNA and YSLEER. The length of the CDR3 is 14 residues. The CDR3 protein is CASSQYINTGELFF. Here the CDR3 DNA reads TGCGCCAGCAGCCAATATATCAACACCGGGGAGCTGTTTTTT.

The rearrangement joins TRBV4-3 to TRBJ2-7; 10 nucleotides agree with TRBD2. In germline, CDR1 is LGHNA, CDR2 YSLEER. The CDR3 sequence is 16 residues long. V dropped 3 bases and J dropped 2; count of bases not matched to a gene: 7. The CDR3 nucleotides are TGCGCCAGCAGCCATGGGTATAGCGGGGGGACCTACGAGCAGTACTTC. Protein: CASSHGYSGGTYEQYF.

In its sample, this clone was seen once. CDR3 region: CASSIAQVFSPLHF. As DNA, the CDR3 is TGTGCCAGTAGTATAGCCCAGGTTTTCTCACCCCTCCACTTT. This chain links TRBV19 with TRBJ1-6; D not resolved. From germline, CDR1 is LNHDA and CDR2 SQIVND (reference sequence). The length of the CDR3 is 14 residues. Trimming pared 1 base from V and 10 bases from J, leaving 11 bases between.

The chain combines TRBV4-3 with TRBJ2-3, with 7 bases lining up with TRBD2. The germline V gene encodes CDR1 LGHNA and CDR2 YSLEER. The CDR3 is 15 amino acids. Trimming at V came to 0 bases and at J to 5 bases, leaving 5 bases not matched to a gene. CDR3 loop: CASSQDEAGEDTQYF. The CDR3 region has the DNA TGCGCCAGCAGCCAAGACGAGGCGGGGGAAGATACGCAGTATTTT.

This clone was counted a single time. The sample holds other DNA sequences that translate to the same CDR3. CDR3 DNA: TGTGCCAGCAGCTTAAGAGGGGGCAGGTTCCAAGAGACCCAGTACTTC. This encodes CASSLRGGRFQETQYF. The rearrangement uses TRBV11-2 and TRBJ2-5; TRBD1 agrees at 7 bases. The CDR3 loop spans 16 amino acids. CDR1 and CDR2 (germline): SGHAT, FQNNGV. Trimming cost V 2 bases and J 1 base; bases outside gene matches: 7.